This TCR beta chain was recovered during a study of blood T cell repertoires in COVID-19 (dated by TCRdb to about 2020). For the study in its entirety: Samples covering the acute and convalescent phases of COVID-19 were provided by collaborators in the United States, Italy and Spain. The material from the prospective study consisted of cDNA or gDNA derived from T cells, B-cell-depleted T cells, or PBMCs. Subjects who had been exposed to COVID-19, were actively infected with it, or had recovered from it provided the deeply sampled blood TCRbeta repertoires that made up the dataset. The repertoires were made available in a free public database intended to serve as a resource for research on the immune response to SARS-CoV-2. The samples were drawn from two sources: the first 160 participants of the ongoing ImmuneRACE study, and 1,000 to 1,500 subjects contributed by 6 global collaborators. Nearly every sample came with metadata listing a de-identified subject ID, COVID-19 status, age in years and sex. Where available, HLA class I and class II types were taken from metadata supplied by the sample provider and were not determined by assay-based typing.

TCRbeta CDR3 regions were amplified from genomic DNA using the immunoSEQ Assay, a bias-controlled multiplex PCR. In the original analysis: Nucleated cell counts per sample were estimated from amplification of reference gene primers within the assay. To quantify the absolute abundance of each unique TCRbeta CDR3 rearrangement, sequence reads were collapsed and filtered. For each sample, productive Simpson clonality was calculated by taking the square root of Simpson's diversity index across productive rearrangements. Drawn from immuneACCESS, this table holds only the in-frame rearrangements with V and J called that TCRdb kept. Clones are partly lost; checked studies trace under half to an unresolved V gene and leave the rest unexplained. V and J calls and clone size are given by that table; D and trimming were obtained from the DNA. This sample holds over 15,000 clones; about 86% were observed only once. The top ten constitute 11% of the sample.

Each collaborating institution followed its own protocols to collect whole blood in K2EDTA tubes. For TCRbeta analysis, collaborators shipped samples as frozen whole blood, isolated PBMCs, or DNA extracted from either of those sample types. The CDR3 goes from the cysteine to the phenylalanine over 16 residues. The kept DNA is CDR3 alone, 48 bases in frame from the first base. V loses 3 bases at its end and J loses 3 bases; junction bases beyond the gene matches: 8. The germline V gene encodes CDR1 PRHDT and CDR2 FYEKMQ (reference sequence). Beyond this particular receptor, the publication reports: Clinical and demographic metadata were provided uncurated, with the amount varying by source and participant.

Turning to this clone: Its recognized antigen is unknown. No base quality values were provided; no much bigger clone lies one nucleotide off.

Source material: peripheral blood. The TCR sequence derives from a human donor in a cohort sampled during active COVID-19. This sequence uses TRBV13 and TRBJ2-3, with 8 bases in between that match TRBD2. The DNA is as follows: TGTGCCAGCAGCTTCGCCGGGGGGGGTCGTACAGATACGCAGTATTTT. This sequence encodes CASSFAGGGRTDTQYF.